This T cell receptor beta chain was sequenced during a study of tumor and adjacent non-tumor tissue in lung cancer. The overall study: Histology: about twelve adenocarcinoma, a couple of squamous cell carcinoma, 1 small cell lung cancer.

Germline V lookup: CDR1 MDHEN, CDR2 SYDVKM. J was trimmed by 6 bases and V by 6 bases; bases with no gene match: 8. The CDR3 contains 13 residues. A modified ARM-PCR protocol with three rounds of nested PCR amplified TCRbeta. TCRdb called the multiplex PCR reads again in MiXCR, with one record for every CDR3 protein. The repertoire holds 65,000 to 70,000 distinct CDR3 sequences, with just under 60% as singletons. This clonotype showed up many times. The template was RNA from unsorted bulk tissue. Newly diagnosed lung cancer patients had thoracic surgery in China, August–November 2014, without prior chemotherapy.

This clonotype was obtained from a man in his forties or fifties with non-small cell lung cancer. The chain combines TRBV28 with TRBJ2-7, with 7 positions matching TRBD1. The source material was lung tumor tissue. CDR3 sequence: CASRRQGRSEQYF. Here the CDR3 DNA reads TGTGCCAGCAGGAGACAGGGAAGGTCCGAGCAGTACTTC.